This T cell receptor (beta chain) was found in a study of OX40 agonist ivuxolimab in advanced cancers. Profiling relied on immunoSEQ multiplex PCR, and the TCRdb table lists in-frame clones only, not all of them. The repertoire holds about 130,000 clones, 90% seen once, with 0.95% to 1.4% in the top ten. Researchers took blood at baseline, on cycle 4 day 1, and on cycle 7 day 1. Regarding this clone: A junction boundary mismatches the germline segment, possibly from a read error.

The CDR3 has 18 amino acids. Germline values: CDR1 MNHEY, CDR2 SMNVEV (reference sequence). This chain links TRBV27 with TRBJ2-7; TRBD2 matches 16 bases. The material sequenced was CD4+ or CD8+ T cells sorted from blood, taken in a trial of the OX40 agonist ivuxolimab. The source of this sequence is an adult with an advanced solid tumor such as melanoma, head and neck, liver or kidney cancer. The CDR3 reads CASSLRPGTSGRAIEQCF. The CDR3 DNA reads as TGTGCCAGCAGTTTACGACCCGGGACTAGCGGGAGGGCCATCGAGCAGTGCTTC.